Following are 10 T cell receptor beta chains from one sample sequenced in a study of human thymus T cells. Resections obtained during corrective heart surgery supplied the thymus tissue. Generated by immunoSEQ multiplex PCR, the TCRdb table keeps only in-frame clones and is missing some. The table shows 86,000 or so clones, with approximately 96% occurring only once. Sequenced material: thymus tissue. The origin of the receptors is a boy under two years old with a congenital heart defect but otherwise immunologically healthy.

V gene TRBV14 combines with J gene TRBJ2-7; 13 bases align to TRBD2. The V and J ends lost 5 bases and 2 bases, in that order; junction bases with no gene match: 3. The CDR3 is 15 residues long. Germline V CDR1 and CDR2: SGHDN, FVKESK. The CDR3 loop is CASSSTSGRAYEQYF. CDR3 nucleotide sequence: TGTGCCAGCAGCTCTACTAGCGGGAGGGCCTACGAGCAGTACTTC.

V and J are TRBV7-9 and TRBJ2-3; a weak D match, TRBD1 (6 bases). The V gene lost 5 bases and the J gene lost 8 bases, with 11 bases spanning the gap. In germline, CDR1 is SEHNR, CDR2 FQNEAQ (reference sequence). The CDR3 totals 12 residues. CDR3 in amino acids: CASSRTEGTQYF. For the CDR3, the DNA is TGTGCCAGCAGCAGGACAGAAGGTACGCAGTATTTT.

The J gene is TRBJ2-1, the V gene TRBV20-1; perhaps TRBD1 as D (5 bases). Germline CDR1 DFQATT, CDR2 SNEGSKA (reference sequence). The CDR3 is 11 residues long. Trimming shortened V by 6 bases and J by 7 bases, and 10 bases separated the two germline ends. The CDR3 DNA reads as TGCAGTGCGACAAAGGGGAATGAGCAGTTCTTC. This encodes CSATKGNEQFF.

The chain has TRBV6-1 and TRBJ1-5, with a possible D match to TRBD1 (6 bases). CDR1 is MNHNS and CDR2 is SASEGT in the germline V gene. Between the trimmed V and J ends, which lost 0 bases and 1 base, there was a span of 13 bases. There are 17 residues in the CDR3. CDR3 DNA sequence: TGTGCCAGCAGTGAAGCAATCCTAACAGGGAGCAATCAGCCCCAGCATTTT. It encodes CASSEAILTGSNQPQHF.

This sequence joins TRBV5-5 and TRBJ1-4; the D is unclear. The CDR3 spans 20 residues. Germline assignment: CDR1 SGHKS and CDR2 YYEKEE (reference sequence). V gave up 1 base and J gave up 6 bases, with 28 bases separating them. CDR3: CASSLPQVEGEVSRYEKLFF. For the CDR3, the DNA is TGTGCCAGCAGCTTGCCCCAGGTGGAGGGTGAAGTTTCTCGTTATGAAAAACTGTTTTTT.

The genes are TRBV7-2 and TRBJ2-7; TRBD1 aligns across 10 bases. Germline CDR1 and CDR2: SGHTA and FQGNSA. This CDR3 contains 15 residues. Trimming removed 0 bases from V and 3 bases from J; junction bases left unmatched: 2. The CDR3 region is CASSLATGGLYEQYF. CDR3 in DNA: TGTGCCAGCAGCTTAGCGACAGGGGGCCTCTACGAGCAGTACTTC.

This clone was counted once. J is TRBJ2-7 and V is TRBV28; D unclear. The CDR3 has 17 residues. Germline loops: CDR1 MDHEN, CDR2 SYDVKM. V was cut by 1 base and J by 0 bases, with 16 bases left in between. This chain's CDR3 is CASSLFPSFGPSYEQYF. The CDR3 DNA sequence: TGTGCCAGCAGTTTATTCCCCTCCTTCGGCCCCTCCTACGAGCAGTACTTC.

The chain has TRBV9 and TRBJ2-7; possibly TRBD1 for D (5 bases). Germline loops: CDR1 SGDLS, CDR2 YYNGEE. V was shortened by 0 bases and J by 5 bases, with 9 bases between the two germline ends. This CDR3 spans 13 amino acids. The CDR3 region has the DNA TGTGCCAGCAGCGTAGTGCAGGGCCACGAGCAGTACTTC. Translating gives CASSVVQGHEQYF.

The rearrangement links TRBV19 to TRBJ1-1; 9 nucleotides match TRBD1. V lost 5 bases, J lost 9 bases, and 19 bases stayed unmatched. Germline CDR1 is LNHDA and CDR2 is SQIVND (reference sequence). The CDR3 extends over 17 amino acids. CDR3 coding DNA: TGTGCCAGTAGTCTCTGGCCCGGGACAGGGACGATCAGCCAAGCTTTCTTT. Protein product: CASSLWPGTGTISQAFF.

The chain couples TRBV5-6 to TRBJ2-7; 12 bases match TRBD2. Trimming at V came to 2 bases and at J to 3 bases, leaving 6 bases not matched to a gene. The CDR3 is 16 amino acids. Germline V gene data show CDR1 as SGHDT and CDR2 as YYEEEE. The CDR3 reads CASSFLTSGRVYEQYF. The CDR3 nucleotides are TGTGCCAGCAGCTTCTTGACTAGCGGGAGAGTCTACGAGCAGTACTTC.